A single sample is the source of the 9 T cell receptor beta chains below, sequenced in a study of control samples from healthy donors and cancer patients. This table comes from immunoSEQ multiplex PCR, and its TCRdb copy is limited to in-frame clones, with some not included. The sample carries about 120,000 clones, approximately 89% recorded once. Sequencing was performed on blood. These receptors originate from a woman between 18 and 30 years old in good health.

The chain links TRBV4-2 to TRBJ2-3, with D hard to call. V was pared by 0 bases and J by 9 bases, with 7 bases between. The CDR3 is 12 amino acids. CDR1 LGHNA and CDR2 YNFKEQ come from the germline V gene. CDR3 in amino acids: CASSQDRVTQYF. For the CDR3, the DNA is TGTGCCAGCAGCCAAGATCGTGTAACGCAGTATTTT.

The rearrangement links TRBV12-3 or TRBV12-4 to TRBJ2-2; unclear D gene. V was cut by 6 bases and J by 6 bases, with 5 bases left in between. The CDR3 spans 11 residues. CDR3 coding DNA: TGTGCCAGCAGGTCCTCCGGGGAGCTGTTTTTT. Amino acid sequence: CASRSSGELFF.

The rearrangement links TRBV11-2 to TRBJ2-7; D gene ambiguous. The CDR3 contains 14 residues. CDR1 and CDR2 from the germline V gene are SGHAT and FQNNGV. V lost 2 bases, J lost 2 bases, and 10 bases lay in between. The CDR3 region has the DNA TGTGCCAGCAGCTTAAGCACAATGGCCTACGAGCAGTACTTC. This gives the protein CASSLSTMAYEQYF. Based on the CDR3 plus reference TRBV11-2 and TRBJ2-7, the full variable domain is EAGVAQSPRYKIIEKRQSVAFWCNPISGHATLYWYQQILGQGPKLLIQFQNNGVVDDSQLPKDRFSAERLKGVDSTLKIQPAKLEDSAVYLCASSLSTMAYEQYFGPGTRLTVT.

The chain uses TRBV25-1 and TRBJ1-2; D remains unclear. The CDR3 extends over 11 amino acids. Per the germline V gene, CDR1 is MGHDK and CDR2 is SYGVNS. V lost 6 bases to trimming and J lost 4 bases, with 6 bases between them. Written as DNA, the CDR3 is TGTGCCAGCAGCGGACTCTATGGCTACACCTTC. Translating gives CASSGLYGYTF.

V is TRBV29-1 and J is TRBJ2-7; D tentatively reads TRBD1 or TRBD2 (7 bases each). The CDR3 is made up of 12 amino acids. CDR1 and CDR2 (germline): SQVTM, ANQGSEA. Trimming stripped 6 bases from V and 4 bases from J, with 13 bases between. The CDR3 loop reads CSVAGGAYEQYF. The CDR3 DNA reads TGCAGCGTCGCAGGGGGGGCTTACGAGCAGTACTTC.

This chain uses TRBV9 with TRBJ2-5; 9 bases fit TRBD2. This CDR3 comprises 15 residues. Germline values: CDR1 SGDLS, CDR2 YYNGEE. V was pared by 3 bases and J by 5 bases, with 8 bases of the junction left unmatched. CDR3 sequence: CASSAQRGAGETQYF. In DNA, the CDR3 is TGTGCCAGCAGCGCTCAGCGGGGGGCCGGGGAGACCCAGTACTTC.

This clone appeared once. This chain connects TRBV7-3 to TRBJ2-2; D gene unclear. Germline CDR1 SGHTA, CDR2 FQGTGA. The CDR3 is 14 amino acids. Trimming left V 2 bases short and J 0 bases short, with 4 bases between. The CDR3 coding sequence is TGTGCCAGCAGCTTAGGGTCGAACACCGGGGAGCTGTTTTTT. It encodes CASSLGSNTGELFF.

The chain employs TRBV27 and TRBJ1-5; TRBD1 might be the D (6 bases). This CDR3 contains 14 residues. The germline gives CDR1 MNHEY, CDR2 SMNVEV (reference sequence). V gave up 8 bases and J gave up 4 bases, with 15 bases separating them. The CDR3 DNA follows: TGTGCCAGCCGTTCAAACAGGGCGAATCAGCCCCAGCATTTT. Amino acid sequence: CASRSNRANQPQHF.

The chain uses TRBV18 and TRBJ2-2; possibly TRBD2 for D (5 bases). Trimming took 2 bases from V and 7 from J, leaving 8 bases between them. Germline values: CDR1 KGHSH, CDR2 LQKENI. The CDR3 spans 13 residues. The CDR3 protein is CASSPRGLGELFF. CDR3 bases: TGTGCCAGCTCACCAAGAGGGCTCGGGGAGCTGTTTTTT.